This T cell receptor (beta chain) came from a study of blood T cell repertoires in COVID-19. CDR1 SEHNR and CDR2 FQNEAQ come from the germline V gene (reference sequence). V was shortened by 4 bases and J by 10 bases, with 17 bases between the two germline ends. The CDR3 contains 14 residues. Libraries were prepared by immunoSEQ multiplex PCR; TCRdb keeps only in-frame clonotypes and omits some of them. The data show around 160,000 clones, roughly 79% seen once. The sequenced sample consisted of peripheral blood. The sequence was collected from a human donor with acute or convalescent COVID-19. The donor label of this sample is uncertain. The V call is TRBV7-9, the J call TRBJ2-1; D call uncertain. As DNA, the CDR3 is TGTGCCAGCAGCTACGCCGACACCCTGGCCGAGCAGTTCTTC. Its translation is CASSYADTLAEQFF. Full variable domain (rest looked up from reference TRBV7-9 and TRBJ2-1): DTGVSQNPRHKITKRGQNVTFRCDPISEHNRLYWYRQTLGQGPEFLTYFQNEAQLEKSRLLSDRFSAERPKGSFSTLEIQRTEQGDSAMYLCASSYADTLAEQFFGPGTRLTVL.